This T cell receptor beta chain comes out of a study of blood T cell repertoires in COVID-19. On the study more broadly: Samples representing acute and convalescent COVID-19 were sourced from the United States, Italy and Spain. The cDNA or gDNA used as material had been derived from T cells, B-cell-depleted T cells, or PBMCs.

Authors' methods: Counts of nucleated cells, estimated from reference gene primer amplification, were obtained. The repertoire was sequenced with immunoSEQ multiplex PCR; TCRdb's copy has only in-frame clones and lacks some. V and J calls and clone size come straight from that table; D and trimming were deduced from the DNA. The table has 90,000 to 120,000 clones, roughly 90% seen once. Input material: peripheral blood. This TCR was sampled from a man aged 40-49 years with active or convalescent COVID-19.

The CDR3 loop is CASSAHPEANEQFF. The CDR3 coding sequence is TGTGCCAGCAGCGCCCACCCCGAGGCAAATGAGCAGTTCTTC. V usage is TRBV11-2 and J usage is TRBJ2-1, with D unclear. Germline V gives CDR1 SGHAT, CDR2 FQNNGV. Trimming took off 5 bases at V and 7 bases at J, with 15 bases between the two ends. There are 14 residues in the CDR3.